Presented here are 4 T cell receptor beta chains from one specimen sequenced in a study of T-cell memory formation after mild COVID-19 (dated by TCRdb to the early 2020s). Libraries were constructed by 5' RACE. The instrument was an Illumina NovaSeq 6000. In TCRdb, the public reads were trimmed at Q25 with fastp and aligned with MiXCR, with productive beta chains retained. Rows are unified per CDR3 protein, each entry keeping the most common DNA and genes. In all, the sample holds fewer than 600,000 distinct CDR3 sequences, and roughly 20% of those were seen once. Roughly 9.1% of the sample belongs to the ten largest clones. Input material: PBMCs or a T cell subset sorted from them (not recorded which). These receptors all come from an adult woman who had mild COVID-19 (a few samples of this study predate the infection). The sample titles of this study are shuffled in the database, so cell type and time point are left out; the donor was told from shared clones.

This chain links TRBV5-1 with TRBJ1-1, with D possibly TRBD1 on 5 matching bases. The CDR3 runs to 14 residues. V was cut by 3 bases and J by 1 base, with 10 bases left in between. Germline V CDR1 and CDR2: SGHRS, YFSETQ. The CDR3 bases are TGCGCCAGCAGCTGGGGGACGGCGAACACTGAAGCTTTCTTT. Translated: CASSWGTANTEAFF.

This chain links TRBV15 with TRBJ2-7; D unresolved. V shed 5 bases and J shed 3 bases, with 8 bases lying between them. The CDR3 runs 12 residues. Germline lookup yields CDR1 LNHNV and CDR2 YYDKDF (reference sequence). The CDR3 reads CATSQDGYEQYF. CDR3 in DNA: TGTGCCACCAGCCAGGACGGCTACGAGCAGTACTTC.

The chain uses TRBV5-1 and TRBJ2-2, with TRBD2 matching over 9 bases. Unmatched junction bases numbered 4, after V lost 4 bases and J lost 6 bases. CDR1 is SGHRS and CDR2 is YFSETQ in the germline V gene. The CDR3 length is 14 residues. The CDR3 is CASSEGLAPGELFF. The CDR3 nucleotides are TGCGCCAGCAGCGAGGGACTAGCTCCCGGGGAGCTGTTTTTT.

V and J are TRBV12-3 or TRBV12-4 and TRBJ2-7; D is undetermined. The V end was cut by 2 bases, the J end by 6 bases, with 8 bases between. This CDR3 is built from 12 residues. In nucleotides, the CDR3 is TGTGCCAGCAGTTTAAGGGTAGGCGAGCAGTACTTC. Its translation is CASSLRVGEQYF.